The present TCR beta chain was sequenced within a study of cytomegalovirus exposure and HLA in healthy donors. General observations from the study: The study labeled more than 150 TCR beta chains cytomegalovirus-associated.

PCR involved 60 Vbeta and 13 Jbeta primers. Profiled with immunoSEQ multiplex PCR; TCRdb holds only in-frame clones, not every one. The table records tens of thousands of clones, around 75% of them present only once. The CDR3 totals 13 residues. Germline V lookup: CDR1 SEHNR, CDR2 FQNEAQ (reference sequence). With regard to this clone: Its specificity is not known. The junction departs from germline at one end; a sequencing error may be responsible.

Material: PBMCs. This receptor was identified in a man aged 35-49 years in good health and CMV-seronegative. This chain connects TRBV7-9 to TRBJ1-1; no reliable D call. CDR3 sequence reads: CSSSLLQASEAFF. Here the CDR3 DNA reads TGTTCCAGCAGCCTACTGCAGGCATCTGAAGCTTTCTTT.